This T cell receptor beta chain was profiled in a study of response to subunit inactivated influenza vaccine. TCRdb re-called the RT-PCR reads through MiXCR, storing one row per CDR3 protein. The repertoire holds around 580,000 distinct CDR3 sequences, roughly 12% seen once, with approximately 10% in the top ten. This CDR3 is built from 11 residues. V lost 6 bases and J lost 4, with 10 bases in between. Germline V gene sequence: CDR1 DFQATT, CDR2 SNEGSKA (reference sequence). This clonotype was found many times. Its antigen is undetermined. General observations from the study: Authors suggested that a seasonal influenza vaccination recruits few new T cells each time.

V and J are TRBV20-1 and TRBJ2-7, with a possible D match to TRBD1 (6 bases). This receptor was identified in a man aged 45 to 65 who received an inactivated influenza vaccine. Specimen: PBMCs from blood, collected on the day of vaccination. The CDR3 nucleotides read TGCAGTGCCAACAGGGATTACGAGCAGTACTTC. It specifies CSANRDYEQYF.